This T cell receptor beta chain came from a study of naive and memory T cell subsets (dated by TCRdb to the late 2010s). For the study in its entirety: The study applied an open-source, UMI-based TCR alpha and beta sequencing pipeline to sorted naive and memory peripheral blood T cell subsets. Complete agreement was observed between the functional CMV T cell responses and the IgG serology results. RNA was DNase-treated and reverse transcribed with TCR constant-region primers, mostly using SuperScript III. Overall results and qualifications from the work: A few larger clonotypes were present in naive repertoires, particularly the CD8 repertoires, and these clonotypes were possibly memory cells re-expressing CD45RA. RNA-based TCR counts may be affected by expression changes linked to T cell activation and differentiation. The repertoire findings for the naive and memory subsets could not be validated, as no ground truth was available. Gini index rose and Shannon and inverse Simpson diversity fell from naive through CM, EM and EMRA in both CD4 and CD8 cells. The abundance of TCRs followed a power law with an exponent that differed between naive and memory subsets yet stayed consistent across the three individuals. Clonotypes were defined as single alpha or beta chain sequences, not paired alpha/beta receptors. Once error correction was done, more than 90% of naive TCR sequences showed up just once, which made the naive abundance distributions much steeper than those of the memory subsets.

Comments on this clonotype: The clone's antigen remains unknown. The sample holds no much larger clone one base away, and base qualities are not on file.

In the germline V gene, CDR1 corresponds to MNHEY and CDR2 to SVGEGT. The CDR3 has 17 amino acids, counting the end cysteine and phenylalanine. The kept DNA is CDR3 alone, 51 bases in frame from the first base. The germline ends are 16 bases apart after V is trimmed by 0 bases and J by 2 bases. Separate amplification of TCR alpha and beta chain libraries was performed from the second PCR step onward. Donor CMV status was determined by IFNgamma production from CD4+ T cells after overnight stimulation of fresh PBMCs with CMV viral lysate. Miltenyi beads were used first to positively select CD4 T cells, and CD8 T cells were then positively selected from the CD4-negative fraction. Cells stained for CD3, CD4, CD8, CD45RA, CD27 and a live/dead dye were sorted on a BD Aria II into four subsets by CD45RA and CD27. Blood came from a few healthy volunteers, each fractionated into CD4 and CD8 T cells and then into four differentiation subsets. Approximately 130 ml of peripheral blood was drawn per donor, and PBMC were isolated by Ficoll-Paque PLUS density-gradient centrifugation. The sorted cells were lysed in RLT buffer, after which RNA was extracted using a Qiagen RNeasy kit and kept at -80 degrees C.

Libraries were prepared through UMI-ligation and nested PCR. The beta constant-region primer was an equimolar mix of two oligonucleotides covering both TRBC1 and TRBC2. A single-stranded oligonucleotide containing the SP2 primer and a 12-nucleotide UMI was joined to the 3' end of the cDNA by T4 RNA ligase 1. The ligated cDNA went through four rounds of PCR with nested alpha and beta constant-region primers together with the SP2 primer. Incubation of the ligation reaction lasted roughly 20-24 hours at 16 degrees C. PCR2 was typically run as a SYBR Green qPCR and stopped at a predetermined threshold to prevent over-amplification. Agencourt AMPure XP magnetic beads were used for all purifications after the first. Library amounts were measured by Qubit and library quality was assessed on a TapeStation, where the main peak was expected at around 650 bp. Sequencing of the pooled libraries was done on an Illumina MiSeq using v2 2x251 paired-end kits, which typically yielded roughly 0.85-2.3 million reads per sample. Libraries were pooled at about 4 nM per sample, and roughly 4.5-7.5% PhiX was added to improve cluster recognition. The study's processing was this. Using tag matching that tolerated one base-pair mismatch, Decombinator assigned V and J genes to FASTQ reads that had been processed by Demultiplexor. Collapsinator relied on UMIs to fix sequencing errors as well as frequency errors caused by PCR heterogeneity. TCRs were translated and CDR3s were extracted from the conserved cysteine to the FGXG phenylalanine by CDR3Translator, with non-productive sequences being flagged. Repertoires were subsampled to equal numbers of UMI-defined TCRs before Gini, Shannon entropy and inverse Simpson indices were calculated. Within the linear range, a power law was fitted to clonotype abundance distributions using maximum likelihood. When run on a single naive CD8 sample, MIGEC and the pipeline yielded similar UMI counts, similar unique TCR numbers and similar clonal distributions. In one analysis, naive TCRs also found in any memory subset of the same donor were removed from the naive repertoire. A set of several thousand CMV-associated CDR3 sequences, compiled from VDJdb and a published dataset, was used to search the repertoires. TCRdb cleaned the public reads at Q25 with fastp, built clones with MiXCR and kept in-frame beta chains. Each entry is one CDR3 protein sequence, shown with its most common DNA and genes. The V and J calls reflect TCRdb's pipeline rather than the authors' work. Within this sample are 120,000 to 150,000 distinct CDR3 sequences, with over 15% of them counted one time only. About 0.15% of the sample rests with the top ten.

The receptor comes from a human donor in good health. The rearrangement joined TRBV6-2 or TRBV6-3 to TRBJ1-2; the D gene is not confidently resolved. The sample was naive CD4+ T cells from blood. The cell subset or site label here, explained by the study, means: naive T cells, CD45RA high CD27+. DNA sequence: TGTGCCAGCAGTTACTCGGTGGGGAGGCTCGCAAACTATGGCTACACCTTC. This codes for CASSYSVGRLANYGYTF.